This TCR beta chain originates from a study of T-cell reconstitution after alpha-beta-depleted transplantation in children. This clonotype was observed a handful of times. Germline-derived CDR1 and CDR2 are MDHEN and SYDVKM. The CDR3 covers 13 residues. V shed 1 base and J shed 1 base, with 4 bases lying between them. A library of TCRbeta sequences, prepared with unique molecular identifiers, was generated. TCRdb analysed the PCR reads with MiXCR anew, one entry per CDR3 protein. The sample carries 500,000 to 650,000 distinct CDR3 sequences, around 10% recorded once. The material was PBMCs, mostly from graft donor cells, obtained 180 days after TCRalphabeta/CD19-depleted stem cell transplant. The receptor was isolated from a female patient aged 2 to 10 who had a stem cell transplant for aplastic anemia, so the T cells may come from the graft donor. This chain joins TRBV28 and TRBJ1-1; D is ambiguous. CDR3 bases: TGTGCCAGCAGTTTATATGGGAACACTGAAGCTTTCTTT. As protein: CASSLYGNTEAFF.